The 32 T cell receptor beta chains given below trace back to one sample, sequenced in a study of identical twins. TCRdb itself ran the 5' RACE reads through MiXCR, one entry per CDR3 protein. The data hold 350,000 to 400,000 distinct CDR3 sequences, with approximately 9.1% observed a single time. The sequenced sample was naive T cells sorted from blood. Every receptor here comes from a woman aged 45-59 years in good health.

This clonotype was observed many times. J is TRBJ2-3 and V is TRBV27; possible D gene TRBD2, 6 bases. Germline CDR1 is MNHEY and CDR2 is SMNVEV (reference sequence). The CDR3 covers 15 residues. V lost 5 bases to trimming and J lost 2 bases, with 14 bases between them. The CDR3 is CASSGLAGLTDTQYF. DNA for the CDR3: TGTGCCAGCAGTGGACTTGCGGGACTCACAGATACGCAGTATTTT.

This clonotype was found many times. This chain connects TRBV12-3 or TRBV12-4 to TRBJ2-1; D tentatively reads TRBD1 or TRBD2 (5 bases each). The CDR3 runs 14 residues. Between the trimmed V and J ends, which lost 2 bases and 9 bases, there was a span of 14 bases. The CDR3 DNA reads TGTGCCAGCAGTTTATTGCCAACGAGGGGTGAGCAGTTCTTC. Encoded protein: CASSLLPTRGEQFF.

This clonotype appeared a few times. The genes are TRBV29-1 and TRBJ1-2, with no clear D. Germline V gene data show CDR1 as SQVTM and CDR2 as ANQGSEA. V was shortened by 6 bases and J by 5 bases, with 10 bases between the two germline ends. The CDR3 length is 11 residues. CDR3 nucleotides: TGCAGCGTGTCCGGGGTTTATGGCTACACCTTC. Translated: CSVSGVYGYTF.

This clonotype has only a few counts. The chain has TRBV7-8 and TRBJ2-2, with TRBD2 matching 8 bases. Germline loops: CDR1 SGHVS, CDR2 FQNEAQ. V gave up 1 base and J gave up 6 bases; unmatched junction bases: 7. The CDR3 totals 16 residues. The CDR3 DNA reads as TGTGCCAGCAGCTTAGTCGGGAGGGCCTTCCCCGGGGAGCTGTTTTTT. Its protein is CASSLVGRAFPGELFF.

This clonotype was picked up many times. The chain couples TRBV5-1 to TRBJ2-1; no reliable D call. The V end lost 2 bases, the J end lost 12 bases, and 9 bases lay between the germline ends. The CDR3 runs 11 residues. Per the germline V gene, CDR1 is SGHRS and CDR2 is YFSETQ. In DNA form, the CDR3 reads TGCGCCAGCAGCTTTCTGAGTGTGCAGTTCTTC. Translating gives CASSFLSVQFF.

The chain recombines TRBV2 with TRBJ2-5; no clear D. Germline V lookup: CDR1 SNHLY, CDR2 FYNNEI. Trimming cost V 10 bases and J 5 bases, with 20 bases left between them. The CDR3 runs to 14 residues. The CDR3 loop reads CATQAHRLGETQYF. In DNA form, the CDR3 reads TGTGCCACCCAAGCCCACCGTCTCGGGGAGACCCAGTACTTC.

This clonotype was picked up many times. This rearrangement joins TRBV4-2 to TRBJ2-1; D not certain. V lost 3 bases to trimming and J lost 7 bases, with 7 bases between them. This CDR3 has 12 residues. Germline V lookup: CDR1 LGHNA, CDR2 YNFKEQ. The CDR3 region is CASSQGSNEQFF. DNA for the CDR3: TGTGCCAGCAGCCAGGGGTCAAATGAGCAGTTCTTC.

In its sample, this clonotype was seen a few times. The rearrangement links TRBV5-5 to TRBJ2-4, with 8 bases that match TRBD1. Germline V gene data show CDR1 as SGHKS and CDR2 as YYEKEE (reference sequence). The V gene end was trimmed by 3 bases and the J gene end by 0 bases; junction bases not matched to a gene: 5. The length of the CDR3 is 16 residues. DNA for the CDR3: TGTGCCAGCAGCTCCGGACAGGGAAGAGCCAAAAACATTCAGTACTTC. Translation gives CASSSGQGRAKNIQYF. The full variable domain, with the rest looked up from reference TRBV5-5 and TRBJ2-4, is DAGVTQSPTHLIKTRGQQVTLRCSPISGHKSVSWYQQVLGQGPQFIFQYYEKEERGRGNFPDRFSARQFPNYSSELNVNALLLGDSALYLCASSSGQGRAKNIQYFGAGTRLSVL.

The gene calls are TRBV15 and TRBJ1-5; 9 bases agree with TRBD1. V was clipped by 8 bases and J by 4 bases; unmatched bases: 9. Germline V gene sequence: CDR1 LNHNV, CDR2 YYDKDF (reference sequence). This CDR3 spans 15 amino acids. CDR3 sequence: CATEDRGFWNQPQHF. CDR3 DNA sequence: TGTGCCACCGAGGACAGGGGTTTTTGGAATCAGCCCCAGCATTTT.

The chain links TRBV5-1 to TRBJ2-3; no definite D call. The CDR3 has 16 amino acids. From germline, CDR1 is SGHRS and CDR2 YFSETQ. Between the trimmed V and J ends, which lost 0 bases and 6 bases, there was a span of 17 bases. CDR3 amino acids: CASSLGPSRVFDTQYF. CDR3 in DNA: TGCGCCAGCAGCTTGGGGCCTAGTCGGGTTTTTGATACGCAGTATTTT.

This clonotype has more than one count but fewer than ten. The chain employs TRBV5-1 and TRBJ2-5; the D is unclear. This CDR3 has 13 amino acids. Trimming took off 4 bases at V and 2 bases at J, with 9 bases between the two ends. Germline CDR1 SGHRS, CDR2 YFSETQ. This CDR3 reads CASSGGRQETQYF. CDR3 DNA sequence: TGCGCCAGCAGCGGCGGACGTCAAGAGACCCAGTACTTC. Full variable domain (missing parts from reference TRBV5-1 and TRBJ2-5): KAGVTQTPRYLIKTRGQQVTLSCSPISGHRSVSWYQQTPGQGLQFLFEYFSETQRNKGNFPGRFSGRQFSNSRSEMNVSTLELGDSALYLCASSGGRQETQYFGPGTRLLVL.

J is TRBJ2-7 and V is TRBV6-1; the D is unclear. Germline V CDR1 and CDR2: MNHNS, SASEGT. The CDR3 runs 15 residues. The germline V and J ends were trimmed by 5 bases and 2 bases, with 16 bases remaining between them. The CDR3 sequence is CASSTGLGRAYEQYV. The CDR3 DNA reads as TGTGCCAGCAGTACGGGTTTAGGTAGGGCCTACGAGCAGTACGTC.

This clonotype turned up a few times. The chain employs TRBV7-8 and TRBJ2-1; the match to TRBD2 covers 10 bases. The CDR3 runs to 15 residues. Germline CDR1 SGHVS, CDR2 FQNEAQ. With V trimmed by 1 base and J by 8 bases, 5 bases remained unmatched. The CDR3 protein is CASSLGSGRAYEQFF. DNA of the CDR3: TGTGCCAGCAGCTTAGGGAGCGGGAGGGCCTATGAGCAGTTCTTC.

The chain joins TRBV12-3 or TRBV12-4 to TRBJ1-5; no reliable D call. Trimming removed 3 bases from V and 3 bases from J, with 12 bases in between. This CDR3 comprises 15 residues. CDR3 in DNA: TGTGCCAGCAGTTTGGAGGGTGAGCTCAATCAGCCCCAGCATTTT. Translating it yields CASSLEGELNQPQHF.

There are a few counts of this clonotype. The chain uses TRBV28 and TRBJ1-4; 10 nucleotides align to TRBD1. V lost 8 bases to trimming and J lost 8 bases; unmatched junction nucleotides: 5. CDR1 is MDHEN, CDR2 SYDVKM, per germline. The CDR3 spans 13 residues. The CDR3 coding sequence is TGTGCCAGCCGGACAGGGGGAGAAGAAAAACTGTTTTTT. Translation: CASRTGGEEKLFF. Based on the CDR3 plus reference TRBV28 and TRBJ1-4, the full variable domain is DVKVTQSSRYLVKRTGEKVFLECVQDMDHENMFWYRQDPGLGLRLIYFSYDVKMKEKGDIPEGYSVSREKKERFSLILESASTNQTSMYLCASRTGGEEKLFFGSGTQLSVL.

The chain recombines TRBV10-3 with TRBJ1-1, with D hard to call. The CDR3 spans 12 residues. Germline V CDR1 and CDR2: ENHRY, SYGVKD. Trimming removed 2 bases at V and 3 bases at J, with 4 bases between. CDR3 DNA: TGTGCCATCAGTGAGACAGACACTGAAGCTTTCTTT. Translation gives CAISETDTEAFF.

CDR3 in DNA: TGTGCCAGCGTGGACAGGTTGGGCCAGCCCCAGCATTTT. Translation: CASVDRLGQPQHF. V and J are TRBV2 and TRBJ1-5; 7 nucleotides match TRBD1. This CDR3 comprises 13 residues. Germline V CDR1 and CDR2: SNHLY, FYNNEI. V was clipped by 8 bases and J by 7 bases; unmatched bases: 8.

This clonotype has a handful of counts. The genes are TRBV7-8 and TRBJ2-3; no clear D. Germline-derived CDR1 and CDR2 are SGHVS and FQNEAQ. This CDR3 spans 12 amino acids. Trimming took 5 bases from V and 4 from J, leaving 7 bases between them. The chain's CDR3 is CASSPWADTQYF. CDR3 sequence (DNA): TGTGCCAGCAGCCCATGGGCAGATACGCAGTATTTT.

The V and J genes are TRBV5-1 and TRBJ2-7, with 8 bases matching TRBD1. The CDR3 totals 15 residues. The germline V gene has CDR1 SGHRS and CDR2 YFSETQ. V lost 1 base, J lost 6 bases, and 9 bases stayed unmatched. In nucleotides, the CDR3 is TGCGCCAGCAGCTTGAGTTCAGGGGGCGCGTCCGAGCAGTACTTC. This encodes CASSLSSGGASEQYF.

This clonotype was seen repeatedly, ten times or more. The chain is built from TRBV28 and TRBJ2-1; TRBD1 matches 8 bases. CDR1 and CDR2 (germline): MDHEN, SYDVKM. The CDR3 extends over 16 amino acids. V was clipped by 2 bases and J by 3 bases; unmatched bases: 6. The CDR3 sequence is CASSLPGTGNYNEQFF. The CDR3 nucleotides are TGTGCCAGCAGTTTACCCGGGACAGGTAACTACAATGAGCAGTTCTTC.

The table lists this clonotype with a few counts. The V and J genes are TRBV12-3 or TRBV12-4 and TRBJ2-3; D might be TRBD2 (6 bases). V was cut by 8 bases and J by 2 bases, with 17 bases left in between. The CDR3 spans 15 residues. DNA of the CDR3: TGTGCCAGCCACGGGTGGGAGGCCCACACAGATACGCAGTATTTT. As protein: CASHGWEAHTDTQYF.

This clonotype was seen repeatedly, ten times or more. The V call is TRBV28, the J call TRBJ2-7; D is undetermined. CDR3 length: 15 amino acids. Germline lookup yields CDR1 MDHEN and CDR2 SYDVKM. V lost 6 bases and J 0 bases, leaving 15 bases between the germline ends. The DNA for the CDR3 is TGTGCCAGCAGCCCGGGTTACGAAAGCTCCTACGAGCAGTACTTC. Its protein is CASSPGYESSYEQYF.

The gene calls are TRBV4-2 and TRBJ2-7; D is uncertain. The CDR3 runs 15 residues. Germline V lookup: CDR1 LGHNA, CDR2 YNFKEQ. V shed 1 base and J shed 4 bases, with 14 bases lying between them. CDR3 amino acids: CASSQVSTAAYEQYF. The CDR3 DNA reads as TGTGCCAGCAGCCAAGTTTCCACAGCAGCTTACGAGCAGTACTTC.

This chain joins TRBV14 and TRBJ2-5; no firm D call. Trimming pared 1 base from V and 2 bases from J, leaving 14 bases between. The CDR3 length is 16 residues. CDR1 is SGHDN, CDR2 FVKESK, per germline. The CDR3 sequence: CASSQAQLINQETQYF. For the CDR3, the DNA is TGTGCCAGCAGCCAAGCACAGCTTATCAATCAAGAGACCCAGTACTTC.

This clonotype was observed at least ten times. V usage is TRBV9 and J usage is TRBJ1-1; D is ambiguous. The V end lost 4 bases, the J end lost 3 bases, and 10 bases lay between the germline ends. The CDR3 is 13 amino acids. Germline V gene lookup returns CDR1 SGDLS and CDR2 YYNGEE. In DNA form, the CDR3 reads TGTGCCAGCAGCCTCTCATTGGACACTGAAGCTTTCTTT. It is translated as CASSLSLDTEAFF.

At least ten counts were recorded for this clonotype. The chain uses TRBV12-3 or TRBV12-4 and TRBJ1-1; D is undetermined. This CDR3 contains 13 residues. Trimming left V 1 base short and J 3 bases short, with 6 bases between. In DNA, the CDR3 is TGTGCCAGCAGTTTAGGGTGGGACACTGAAGCTTTCTTT. Translating gives CASSLGWDTEAFF.

This clonotype was counted a few times. This chain links TRBV29-1 with TRBJ2-7; D might be TRBD1 or TRBD2, each matching 5 bases. This CDR3 has 11 amino acids. Germline CDR1 reads SQVTM; CDR2 reads ANQGSEA. Trimming pared 6 bases from V and 6 bases from J, leaving 12 bases between. The CDR3 loop is CSVATGGEQYV. In nucleotides, the CDR3 is TGCAGCGTAGCCACTGGGGGCGAGCAGTACGTC.

The chain is built from TRBV6-5 and TRBJ2-3; D is undetermined. V lost 6 bases, J lost 6 bases, and 13 bases lay in between. The CDR3 covers 13 residues. Germline loops: CDR1 MNHEY, CDR2 SVGAGI. CDR3 loop: CASSQKIGDTQYF. DNA for the CDR3: TGTGCCAGCAGCCAAAAGATTGGGGATACGCAGTATTTT.

The J gene is TRBJ1-5, the V gene TRBV5-1; D is unresolved. CDR1 and CDR2 from the germline V gene are SGHRS and YFSETQ. The CDR3 is made up of 15 amino acids. Trimming cost V 0 bases and J 0 bases, with 7 bases left between them. In DNA, the CDR3 is TGCGCCAGCAGCTTGGGGGATTTTAGCAATCAGCCCCAGCATTTT. It is translated as CASSLGDFSNQPQHF. Based on the CDR3 plus reference TRBV5-1 and TRBJ1-5, the full variable domain is KAGVTQTPRYLIKTRGQQVTLSCSPISGHRSVSWYQQTPGQGLQFLFEYFSETQRNKGNFPGRFSGRQFSNSRSEMNVSTLELGDSALYLCASSLGDFSNQPQHFGDGTRLSIL.

The chain links TRBV4-1 to TRBJ2-3; D is possibly TRBD2 (5 bases). CDR1 MGHRA and CDR2 YSYEKL come from the germline V gene. There are 16 residues in the CDR3. V lost 1 base and J 0 bases, leaving 11 bases between the germline ends. Here the CDR3 reads CASSQAQAASTDTQYF. For the CDR3, the DNA is TGCGCCAGCAGCCAAGCGCAAGCGGCTAGCACAGATACGCAGTATTTT.

Only a few counts were recorded for this clonotype. The V and J genes are TRBV6-5 and TRBJ2-5; weak D call: TRBD2 (6 bases). CDR3 size: 14 residues. Between the trimmed V and J ends, which lost 1 base and 5 bases, there was a span of 11 bases. Germline V CDR1 and CDR2: MNHEY, SVGAGI. CDR3 coding DNA: TGTGCCAGCAGTTACTTCGGGAGTGGGGAGACCCAGTACTTC. Residues: CASSYFGSGETQYF.

The chain is built from TRBV11-2 and TRBJ2-2; a possible D gene is TRBD2 (6 bases). In germline, CDR1 is SGHAT, CDR2 FQNNGV. Trimming shortened V by 5 bases and J by 7 bases, and 20 bases separated the two germline ends. The CDR3 consists of 16 residues. The CDR3 spells CASSPARTSNDGELFF. Here the CDR3 DNA reads TGTGCCAGCAGCCCGGCTCGTACTAGCAATGACGGGGAGCTGTTTTTT.